This TCR beta chain was sequenced during a study of cytomegalovirus exposure and HLA in healthy donors. There are 18 residues in the CDR3. In germline, CDR1 is KGHSH, CDR2 LQKENI. Germline trimming cut 3 bases from V and 2 bases from J; bases unmatched to any gene: 11. Study conclusions and caveats: V- and J-gene trimming in TCR beta was tied to a missense DCLRE1C variant by an analysis performed later. According to reports, the classifier identified cytomegalovirus status with high specificity and sensitivity.

At the time of sampling, donors were nominally healthy, though unrecorded immune exposures were likely. As concerns this clone: Its antigen is currently unknown.

The PCR ran on 60 Vbeta and 13 Jbeta primers. TCRdb keeps only in-frame clones here, not all; method: immunoSEQ multiplex PCR. The repertoire holds 150,000 to 200,000 clones, 82% seen once, with about 1.6% in the top ten. The sequence was collected from a man in his forties in good health and CMV-seronegative. Sequencing was performed on PBMCs. The chain has TRBV18 and TRBJ1-5, with TRBD1 matching over 9 bases. The CDR3 sequence is CASSPSDRGISGNQPQHF. The CDR3 bases are TGTGCCAGCTCACCCTCAGACAGGGGGATCTCGGGCAATCAGCCCCAGCATTTT.